This is a list of T cell receptor beta chains from one sample in a study of T cell changes during pregnancy in multiple sclerosis. Measured with immunoSEQ multiplex PCR; TCRdb has only the in-frame clones, and not every one. The data show tens of thousands of clones, around 90% seen once. The source was peripheral blood, collected after pregnancy. These TCRs come from a female donor in good health, enrolled as a control in a pregnancy study. CDR3s include the opening cysteine and the closing phenylalanine or tryptophan. A D gene is named only where the DNA matches it firmly. Some rows have no size entry. The others give once, few or many, or a class for an expanded clone.

V gene,clone size,J gene,D gene,CDR3 DNA,CDR3 protein
TRBV10-3,NA,TRBJ2-2,TRBD1,TGTGCCATCAGAGGACAGGGGACCGGGGAGCTGTTTTTT,CAIRGQGTGELFF
TRBV5-6,NA,TRBJ1-5,TRBD1,TGTGCCAGCAGCTCGTTGAGACAGGGTTACAATCAGCCCCAGCATTTT,CASSSLRQGYNQPQHF
TRBV18,NA,TRBJ2-2,TRBD2,TGTGCCAGCTCACCCTCGGGAGGCACCGGGGAGCTGTTTTTT,CASSPSGGTGELFF
TRBV7-9,NA,TRBJ1-2,NA,TGTGCCAGCAGCTTAGTGGAGACCGACTATGGCTACACCTTC,CASSLVETDYGYTF
TRBV28,NA,TRBJ2-7,NA,TGTGCCAGCAGTCCCCCGGAGCAGTTCTACGAGCAGTACTTC,CASSPPEQFYEQYF
TRBV7-2,NA,TRBJ1-6,NA,TGTGCCAGCAGCTTAACATCGACAGCGCCGAATTCACCCCTCCACTTT,CASSLTSTAPNSPLHF
TRBV28,NA,TRBJ1-1,NA,TGTGCCAGCAGCCCCGTTGTGAACACTGAAGCTTTCTTT,CASSPVVNTEAFF
TRBV6-1,once,TRBJ1-2,NA,TGTGCCAGTACCATGGACAGCCCTAACTATGGCTACACCTTC,CASTMDSPNYGYTF
TRBV7-6,NA,TRBJ2-5,NA,TGTGCCAGCAGCGACAGTATGGAAGAGACCCAGTACTTC,CASSDSMEETQYF
TRBV11-2,NA,TRBJ1-2,NA,TGTGCCAGCAGCTCCCGGGACTCCCCACGAGAGGGCTACACCTTC,CASSSRDSPREGYTF
TRBV28,NA,TRBJ1-1,NA,TGTGCCAGCGAGGGCGGAGAAGCTTTCTTT,CASEGGEAFF
TRBV4-2,NA,TRBJ1-1,TRBD1,TGTGCCAGCAGCCAAGTTTACAGGGGGAACACTGAAGCTTTCTTT,CASSQVYRGNTEAFF
TRBV2,NA,TRBJ2-7,TRBD2,TGTGCCAGGGGAGGGCGGGTGCAGACCTACGAGCAGTACTTC,CARGGRVQTYEQYF
TRBV19,once,TRBJ2-1,NA,TGTGCCAGTAGTATAGGCTACAGTGTCCATGAGCAGTTCTTC,CASSIGYSVHEQFF
TRBV2,NA,TRBJ1-6,TRBD1,TGTGCCAGCAGGGGGGACAGCTATAATTCACCCCTCCACTTT,CASRGDSYNSPLHF
TRBV5-6,NA,TRBJ2-1,TRBD2,TGTGCCAGCAGCTTGGCCGCGGGAGGTTTTAATGAGCAGTTCTTC,CASSLAAGGFNEQFF
TRBV7-2,few,TRBJ2-3,TRBD2,TGTGCCAGCAGCTTAGGCCCTGGGACTAGCGGGAGCCCAGATACGCAGTATTTT,CASSLGPGTSGSPDTQYF
TRBV28,NA,TRBJ2-3,TRBD2,TGTGCCAGCATTAGTGCGGGAGTCACAGATACGCAGTATTTT,CASISAGVTDTQYF
TRBV10-2,NA,TRBJ2-5,TRBD2,TGCGCCAGCAGTCCTAGCGGGGGGGAGGTAGAGACCCAGTACTTC,CASSPSGGEVETQYF
TRBV5-1,NA,TRBJ2-7,TRBD1,TGCGCCAGCAGCCCGACGGGGACAGACTACGAGCAGTACTTC,CASSPTGTDYEQYF
TRBV11-2,NA,TRBJ1-6,NA,TGTGCCAGCAGCTTATCTCCCAGGGCTCCTCTCCACTTT,CASSLSPRAPLHF
TRBV11-3,NA,TRBJ2-3,TRBD2,TGTGCCAGCAGCGAGGGGACTAGGGATACGCAGTATTTT,CASSEGTRDTQYF
TRBV5-1,NA,TRBJ2-1,TRBD2,TGCGCCAGCAGCTTAAGCGGGAGGGCCATCAATGAGCAGTTCTTC,CASSLSGRAINEQFF
TRBV5-8,NA,TRBJ1-1,NA,TGTGCCAGCAGCTCCCCAGGGAACACTGAAGCTTTCTTT,CASSSPGNTEAFF
TRBV5-6,NA,TRBJ2-1,TRBD1,TGTGCCAGCAGCTTCGGGACAGGCAATGAGCAGTTCTTC,CASSFGTGNEQFF
TRBV27,NA,TRBJ2-2,TRBD1,TGTGCCAGCAGCATGAAACCCCCCGACCGGACAGGGGGCACCGGGGAGCTGTTTTTT,CASSMKPPDRTGGTGELFF
TRBV19,few,TRBJ2-7,NA,TGTGCCAGTCTGAGCGTCAGGGTTACAAGCTACGAGCAGTACTTC,CASLSVRVTSYEQYF
TRBV28,NA,TRBJ2-7,TRBD2,TGTGCCAGCAGTTTCGGGGGGGCTTGGAGCTCCTACGAGCAGTACTTC,CASSFGGAWSSYEQYF
TRBV14,NA,TRBJ1-2,TRBD1,TGTGCCAGCAGCTTGGACAGGGTGGGCTACACCTTC,CASSLDRVGYTF
TRBV10-3,NA,TRBJ2-7,NA,TGTGCCATCAGTGGGGCCCTTCGTGATTACGAGCAGTACTTC,CAISGALRDYEQYF
TRBV5-6,NA,TRBJ2-5,NA,TGTGCCAGCAGCCTGGTGGGGAGGCGGGAGACCCAGTACTTC,CASSLVGRRETQYF
TRBV12-5,NA,TRBJ1-2,NA,TGTGCTAGTGGTTTGGACTTCGGGGGCTACACCTTC,CASGLDFGGYTF
TRBV10-3,once,TRBJ1-1,TRBD1,TGTGCCATCAGTGCCAGGACAGGGACGAACACTGAAGCTTTCTTT,CAISARTGTNTEAFF
TRBV30,NA,TRBJ2-2,TRBD1,TGTGCCTGGAGGGCCGGGACAGTTAACACCGGGGAGCTGTTTTTT,CAWRAGTVNTGELFF
TRBV28,NA,TRBJ1-2,TRBD1,TGTGCCAGCAGACCGGGACAGGGGTGGACCTATGGCTACACCTTC,CASRPGQGWTYGYTF
TRBV7-9,NA,TRBJ2-7,TRBD2,TGTGCCAGCAGCCAAGCGGGAGGAGGATACGAGCAGTACTTC,CASSQAGGGYEQYF
TRBV28,once,TRBJ2-5,TRBD1,TGTGCCAGCAACGACAGGGTGGGGGAGACCCAGTACTTC,CASNDRVGETQYF
TRBV4-1,NA,TRBJ2-5,NA,TGCGCCAGCAGCCAAAGGAGTCTCGGGGAGACCCAGTACTTC,CASSQRSLGETQYF
TRBV6-5,NA,TRBJ2-7,TRBD1,TGTGCCAGCAGTTACTCAATTCCCTGGACAGGCTACGAGCAGTACTTC,CASSYSIPWTGYEQYF
TRBV7-3,NA,TRBJ1-2,NA,TGTGCCAGCAGCTCCGTCGGCGGGGGCTACACCTTC,CASSSVGGGYTF
TRBV11-3,NA,TRBJ2-7,NA,TGTGCCAGCAGCTTAGATGGTTCGGAGAACGAGCAGTACTTC,CASSLDGSENEQYF
TRBV11-3,once,TRBJ2-3,TRBD2,TGTGCCAGCAGCTTTCGTACGGGAGGGCCGGGAGATACGCAGTATTTT,CASSFRTGGPGDTQYF
TRBV27,NA,TRBJ1-5,NA,TGTGCCAGCAGTTTAAATATCTATCAGCCCCAGCATTTT,CASSLNIYQPQHF
TRBV6-1,many,TRBJ2-7,TRBD2,TGTGCCAGCAGTGAAGGTGCGGGGGAGTCCTACGAGCAGTACTTC,CASSEGAGESYEQYF
TRBV6-5,NA,TRBJ1-1,NA,TGTGCCAGCAGCCAGGCCCACCGGACTGAAGCTTTCTTT,CASSQAHRTEAFF
TRBV6-5,NA,TRBJ1-5,NA,TGTGCCAGCAGTTACTCGTGGGGGGGGCAGGCGCAGCCCCAGCATTTT,CASSYSWGGQAQPQHF
TRBV11-2,NA,TRBJ2-2,NA,TGTGCCAGCAGCTCCCCGGGGGGCAGGGGCACCGGGGAGCTGTTTTTT,CASSSPGGRGTGELFF
TRBV21-1,NA,TRBJ2-5,NA,TGTGCCAGCAGCAAAGGGGCTAGCGGGAGAACAGAGACCCAGTACTTC,CASSKGASGRTETQYF
TRBV15,NA,TRBJ1-4,TRBD1,TGTGCCACCAGCAGAGGGGACAGTGCCCTGGGGAGTGAAAAACTGTTTTTT,CATSRGDSALGSEKLFF
TRBV4-1,NA,TRBJ2-1,TRBD2,TGCGCCAGCAGCCTACTAGCGGGGGGGCCTTACAATGAGCAGTTCTTC,CASSLLAGGPYNEQFF
TRBV28,NA,TRBJ2-7,NA,TGTGCCAGCAGCCCAAACTACGAGCAGTACTTC,CASSPNYEQYF
TRBV18,few,TRBJ1-1,TRBD1,TGTGCCAGCTCACGGGACAGGGGAATGAACACTGAAGCTTTCTTT,CASSRDRGMNTEAFF
TRBV19,NA,TRBJ2-2,TRBD1,TGTGCCAGCAGGGGGCTTGACAAGGACACCGGGGAGCTGTTTTTT,CASRGLDKDTGELFF
TRBV5-4,NA,TRBJ2-1,NA,TGTGCCAGCAGCGCTGGACACTTGAGCTCCTACAATGAGCAGTTCTTC,CASSAGHLSSYNEQFF
TRBV18,NA,TRBJ1-6,NA,TGTGCCAGCTCACCCGACAGGAATAATTCACCCCTCCACTTT,CASSPDRNNSPLHF
TRBV15,NA,TRBJ1-2,TRBD1,TGTGCCACCAGCAGATACCTTCGACAGGGGGGTACGGATGGCTACACCTTC,CATSRYLRQGGTDGYTF
TRBV28,NA,TRBJ1-5,TRBD1,TGTGCCAGCAGACAAACAGGGGGCGGTCAGCCCCAGCATTTT,CASRQTGGGQPQHF
TRBV6-1,NA,TRBJ1-2,NA,TGTGCCAGCAGTGAAGGGATCGACAGACCGGATGGCTACACCTTC,CASSEGIDRPDGYTF